This is a list of T cell receptor beta chains from one sample in a study of CD8 T cells in Susac syndrome. TCRdb ran MiXCR on the immunoSEQ multiplex PCR reads and lists one entry per CDR3 protein. This sample has 70,000 to 100,000 distinct CDR3 sequences; 95% to 97% occur once, and the top ten carry about 0.68%. Material for sequencing was CD8+ T cells from PBMCs. Every receptor here comes from a human donor with Susac syndrome. Both conserved end residues are part of each CDR3. D genes are given only for firm matches. The size field is filled for only some rows; it gives once, few, many or a size class.

clone_size d_call j_call v_call cdr3_nt cdr3_aa
- - TRBJ2-2 TRBV29-1 TGCAGCGTTGAAGTGGCGAGAGGGCGGGACACCGGGGAGCTGTTTTTT CSVEVARGRDTGELFF
- - TRBJ2-7 TRBV28 TGTGCCAGCGGCGGTGTGTACGAGCAGTACTTC CASGGVYEQYF
once - TRBJ2-1 TRBV28 TGTGCCAGCAGTTTAGAGGGAGTCAATGAGCAGTTCTTC CASSLEGVNEQFF
- TRBD1 TRBJ1-4 TRBV20-1 TGCAGTGCTAGAGAGGGGACAGGGTGGGAAAAACTGTTTTTT CSAREGTGWEKLFF
- - TRBJ1-3 TRBV14 TGTGCCAGCAGCTCTGACGGGCGCGACCGACACACCATATATTTT CASSSDGRDRHTIYF
- - TRBJ2-5 TRBV20-1 TGCAGTGCTAGAGATTTCGGGGGTTCGGGTGAGACCCAGTACTTC CSARDFGGSGETQYF
- - TRBJ2-5 TRBV30 TGTGCCTGGAGTGGTGGTCAAGAGACCCAGTACTTC CAWSGGQETQYF
- TRBD1 TRBJ1-2 TRBV6-4 TGTGCCAGCAGTGACTCATCGGGACAGAGGTCTGGCTACACCTTC CASSDSSGQRSGYTF
once - TRBJ1-3 TRBV4-3 TGCGCCAGCAGCCAAGATTCCGACTCTGGAAACACCATATATTTT CASSQDSDSGNTIYF
- - TRBJ2-3 TRBV7-8 TGTGCCAGCAACCAGGGAGCCGCGACAGATACGCAGTATTTT CASNQGAATDTQYF
- TRBD1 TRBJ2-3 TRBV30 TGTGCCTCGAACCGGGACAGGGGCACAGATACGCAGTATTTT CASNRDRGTDTQYF
- - TRBJ1-2 TRBV7-2 TGTGCCAGCAGCTTGACAGGTCCGGGGGGCTACACCTTC CASSLTGPGGYTF
- - TRBJ2-1 TRBV14 TGTGCCAGCAGCCATCCCCCGAGGGGGAAGACCTACAATGAGCAGTTCTTC CASSHPPRGKTYNEQFF
- - TRBJ2-3 TRBV24-1 TGTGCCACCAGGGGCGGGGCAGATACGCAGTATTTT CATRGGADTQYF
- TRBD1 TRBJ1-1 TRBV3-1 TGTGCCAGCAGCCACCAGGGGGGGAGCACTGAAGCTTTCTTT CASSHQGGSTEAFF
- - TRBJ2-3 TRBV29-1 TGCAGCGGAGTCAAGGGGAGTCCCCCAGATACGCAGTATTTT CSGVKGSPPDTQYF
- - TRBJ2-2 TRBV20-1 TGCAGTGCTCCACCCAGGGTAACCGGGGAGCTGTTTTTT CSAPPRVTGELFF
- - TRBJ1-2 TRBV7-9 TGTGCCAGCAGCTCGGCGACAGGAGGCTATGGCTACACCTTC CASSSATGGYGYTF
few TRBD1 TRBJ1-6 TRBV11-2 TGTGCCAGCAGCCCGGACAGGGGGCTGTCACCCCTCCACTTT CASSPDRGLSPLHF
- - TRBJ2-5 TRBV20-1 TGCAGTGCTAGAGATCTATCCCGTACCACCGAAGAGACCCAGTACTTC CSARDLSRTTEETQYF
- - TRBJ2-4 TRBV20-1 TGCAGTGCTGGGAGGGGGGGGGCGCAGCGAAACATTCAGTACTTC CSAGRGGAQRNIQYF
- - TRBJ2-1 TRBV29-1 TGCAGCGTTGAGACCCGCTACAATGAGCAGTTCTTC CSVETRYNEQFF
- TRBD2 TRBJ2-1 TRBV6-1 TGTGCCAGCAGTGAAAGGAAGACTAGCGGGGATTACAATGAGCAGTTCTTC CASSERKTSGDYNEQFF
- TRBD1 TRBJ1-6 TRBV7-6 TGTGCCAGCAGCCAAGGACAGGGGAAATCACCCCTCCACTTT CASSQGQGKSPLHF
- TRBD1 TRBJ2-3 TRBV28 TGTGCCAGCAGTTTAAGGACAGGGGGAAAGGATACGCAGTATTTT CASSLRTGGKDTQYF
- TRBD1 TRBJ1-6 TRBV18 TGTGCCAGCTCACCAAGTTCAGGGGGCAACTCACCCCTCCACTTT CASSPSSGGNSPLHF
- TRBD1 TRBJ2-4 TRBV19 TGTGCCAGTCGGGACAGGGAGGTCGACATTCAGTACTTC CASRDREVDIQYF
- - TRBJ2-7 TRBV9 TGTGCCAGCAGCGGGGTAGCTAACTACGAGCAGTACTTC CASSGVANYEQYF
- - TRBJ2-3 TRBV25-1 TGTGCCAGCAGTGAAAAAGCTCGGATATATACAGATACGCAGTATTTT CASSEKARIYTDTQYF
- - TRBJ2-2 TRBV12-5 TGTGCTAGTGCCCCCTCCCCCGGGGAGCTGTTTTTT CASAPSPGELFF
- TRBD1 TRBJ1-2 TRBV30 TGTGCCTGGATGGGGACAGGGGGCTATGGCTACACCTTC CAWMGTGGYGYTF
- - TRBJ1-2 TRBV20-1 TGCAGTGCTAGACCCGTGACTAACTATGGCTACACCTTC CSARPVTNYGYTF
- TRBD2 TRBJ2-3 TRBV12-3/TRBV12-4 TGTGCCAGCATCCTGGGGCGGGGGGGCCTAGGGGATACGCAGTATTTT CASILGRGGLGDTQYF
- TRBD1 TRBJ1-2 TRBV3-1 TGTGCCAGCAGCCGACAGGGAAAGGAAAACTATGGCTACACCTTC CASSRQGKENYGYTF
- TRBD1 TRBJ1-2 TRBV30 TGTGCCTGGAGTGTACAGGGGGCCTATGGCTACACCTTC CAWSVQGAYGYTF
- - TRBJ1-1 TRBV24-1 TGTGCCACCAGTGATTTGCGCCCCGGAGCTTTCTTT CATSDLRPGAFF
- - TRBJ2-5 TRBV28 TGTGCCAGCAGTTTAATCCCCCGGGCCAAGTACCAAGAGACCCAGTACTTC CASSLIPRAKYQETQYF
- TRBD2 TRBJ2-1 TRBV5-1 TGCACCAGCAGCTTGGGGTCTTCGAAGCGGGGGGCACACAATGAGCAGTTCTTC CTSSLGSSKRGAHNEQFF
- TRBD2 TRBJ2-7 TRBV25-1 TGTGCCAGCAGTGAAGTCAAGCGGGGGGACTACGAGCAGTACTTC CASSEVKRGDYEQYF
- - TRBJ2-5 TRBV6-2/TRBV6-3 TGTGCCACCATGGACTACCAAGAGACCCAGTACTTC CATMDYQETQYF
- - TRBJ1-5 TRBV28 TGTGCCAGCAGCCCAACAGGGTGGAGCAATCAGCCCCAGCATTTT CASSPTGWSNQPQHF
- - TRBJ1-6 TRBV7-7 TGTGCTAGCAGCTTAGAGGCTAATTCACCCCTCCACTTT CASSLEANSPLHF
- TRBD1 TRBJ1-4 TRBV3-1 TGTGCCAGCAGCCAAGATTTGGCAGGGGGCTCGGCTAATGAAAAACTGTTTTTT CASSQDLAGGSANEKLFF
once - TRBJ2-3 TRBV9 TGTGCCAGCAGCGCCCCGCCGGGCGCAGATACGCAGTATTTT CASSAPPGADTQYF
- TRBD1 TRBJ1-2 TRBV9 TGTGCCAGCAGTGGACAGGGGACGCCTAACTATGGCTACACCTTC CASSGQGTPNYGYTF
- TRBD1 TRBJ1-2 TRBV20-1 TGCAGTGCTAGCCCGACAGGGGCTCCTGGCTACACCTTC CSASPTGAPGYTF
- - TRBJ2-7 TRBV29-1 TGCAGCGTCCGGGGGGCGTACGAGCAGTACTTC CSVRGAYEQYF
- - TRBJ1-5 TRBV12-3/TRBV12-4 TGTGCCAGCAGTTTCATCGGGGGAGGCAATCAGCCCCAGCATTTT CASSFIGGGNQPQHF
- - TRBJ2-3 TRBV5-1 TGCGCCAGCAGCCTTAGCGGTTTTGGAGATACGCAGTATTTT CASSLSGFGDTQYF
- TRBD1 TRBJ2-7 TRBV30 TGTGCCTGGAGTACAGGGGACTCCTACGAGCAGTACTTC CAWSTGDSYEQYF
- - TRBJ1-6 TRBV24-1 TGTGCCACCAGTGACCGGACCAGTAATTCACCCCTCCACTTT CATSDRTSNSPLHF
- - TRBJ1-1 TRBV30 TGTGCCTGGAGTCCACCCGTCCTTGAAGCTTTCTTT CAWSPPVLEAFF
- - TRBJ2-6 TRBV12-3/TRBV12-4 TGTGCCAGCAGTTTAGGCGGGACTGGGGCCAACGTCCTGACTTTC CASSLGGTGANVLTF
- - TRBJ1-1 TRBV7-2 TGTGCCAGCAGCTTTCGGAGGAACACTGAAGCTTTCTTT CASSFRRNTEAFF
- - TRBJ2-3 TRBV29-1 TGCAGCGTTGAAGATAGGGGTAAGACAGATACGCAGTATTTT CSVEDRGKTDTQYF
- - TRBJ1-4 TRBV5-4 TGTGCCAGCAGACCCGCCGCTAATGAAAAACTGTTTTTT CASRPAANEKLFF
- - TRBJ1-6 TRBV21-1 TGTGCCAGCAGCACAGGGATGGGGTCTATCCATTCACCCCTCCACTTT CASSTGMGSIHSPLHF
- TRBD1 TRBJ2-3 TRBV2 TGTGCCAGCAGGCCAACAGGGGTAGGCACAGATACGCAGTATTTT CASRPTGVGTDTQYF
- TRBD1 TRBJ1-3 TRBV4-1 TGCGCCAGCAGCCAAAACCTACAGGGGGGATCTGGAAACACCATATATTTT CASSQNLQGGSGNTIYF
- TRBD1 TRBJ2-7 TRBV13 TGTGCCAGCAGCCCCGGACAGGGTAGCTCCTACGAGCAGTACTTC CASSPGQGSSYEQYF